Listed below are T cell receptor beta chains from one sample, sequenced in a study of technical replicates of blood from a few donors. The protocol was immunoSEQ multiplex PCR, while the TCRdb copy is restricted to in-frame clones and leaves out a portion. Counted here are about 71,000 clones, approximately 87% occurring once; the ten biggest clones make up under 6%. The sample taken for sequencing was PBMCs. These receptors were obtained from a human donor in good health. Some clones in this sample may be carry-over from other donors' samples. Each CDR3 is given with its conserved first and last residue. D genes are given only for firm matches. Not all rows give a size; the values are once, few, many and, for expanded clones, a class.

abundance: NA
j_gene: TRBJ2-7
d_gene: NA
v_gene: TRBV7-2
CDR3aa: CASSPGPYEQYF
CDR3nt: TGTGCCAGCAGCCCAGGTCCCTACGAGCAGTACTTC

abundance: NA
j_gene: TRBJ1-1
d_gene: NA
v_gene: TRBV5-1
CDR3aa: CASSLAPGMNTEAFF
CDR3nt: TGCGCCAGCAGCTTGGCTCCAGGGATGAACACTGAAGCTTTCTTT

abundance: few
j_gene: TRBJ2-7
d_gene: TRBD2
v_gene: TRBV19
CDR3aa: CASSLSGRGDEQYF
CDR3nt: TGTGCCAGTAGTCTAAGCGGGAGAGGCGACGAGCAGTACTTC

abundance: NA
j_gene: TRBJ2-3
d_gene: TRBD1
v_gene: TRBV29-1
CDR3aa: CSVPGQHTDTQYF
CDR3nt: TGCAGCGTTCCGGGACAGCACACAGATACGCAGTATTTT

abundance: NA
j_gene: TRBJ1-3
d_gene: NA
v_gene: TRBV9
CDR3aa: CASSVGTQGAFGNTIYF
CDR3nt: TGTGCCAGCAGCGTAGGTACCCAAGGAGCTTTTGGAAACACCATATATTTT

abundance: NA
j_gene: TRBJ2-3
d_gene: TRBD1
v_gene: TRBV7-3
CDR3aa: CASSPGQGVNTDTQYF
CDR3nt: TGTGCCAGCAGCCCAGGACAGGGGGTTAACACAGATACGCAGTATTTT

abundance: NA
j_gene: TRBJ2-3
d_gene: NA
v_gene: TRBV19
CDR3aa: CASSLIGVDTQYF
CDR3nt: TGTGCCAGTAGTCTGATCGGAGTAGATACGCAGTATTTT

abundance: NA
j_gene: TRBJ2-5
d_gene: TRBD2
v_gene: TRBV7-8
CDR3aa: CASSLGGTSGVRQETQYF
CDR3nt: TGTGCCAGCAGCTTAGGGGGAACTAGCGGGGTTAGACAAGAGACCCAGTACTTC

abundance: NA
j_gene: TRBJ2-7
d_gene: TRBD1
v_gene: TRBV6-5
CDR3aa: CASSVRTGGSEQYF
CDR3nt: TGTGCCAGCAGTGTCCGGACAGGGGGTTCCGAGCAGTACTTC

abundance: once
j_gene: TRBJ2-1
d_gene: TRBD2
v_gene: TRBV7-3
CDR3aa: CASSSGWASGGAGSYNEQFF
CDR3nt: TGTGCCAGCAGCTCCGGGTGGGCTAGCGGGGGGGCCGGCTCCTACAATGAGCAGTTCTTC

abundance: NA
j_gene: TRBJ1-5
d_gene: NA
v_gene: TRBV5-6
CDR3aa: CASSSTSAQPQHF
CDR3nt: TGTGCCAGCAGTTCCACCTCCGCGCAGCCCCAGCATTTT

abundance: NA
j_gene: TRBJ2-7
d_gene: TRBD1
v_gene: TRBV18
CDR3aa: CASSWGQGVYEQYF
CDR3nt: TGTGCCAGCTCGTGGGGACAGGGTGTTTACGAGCAGTACTTC

abundance: NA
j_gene: TRBJ2-1
d_gene: TRBD2
v_gene: TRBV4-3
CDR3aa: CASSPLAGGHEQFF
CDR3nt: TGCGCCAGCAGCCCGTTAGCGGGGGGGCATGAGCAGTTCTTC